These T cell receptor beta chains were read from a single sample in a study of breast tumors, draining lymph nodes, adjacent tissues. From the multiplex PCR reads, TCRdb called clonotypes with MiXCR, one entry per CDR3 protein. The table records approximately 210,000 distinct CDR3 sequences, less than 40% of them present only once. Sequencing used axillary lymph node tissue. All receptors come from a female donor with breast cancer. Some clones in this sample may be carry-over from other donors' samples. Both conserved end residues are part of each CDR3. The order of the fields is clone size, V gene, J gene, D gene, CDR3 protein, CDR3 DNA. A D gene is named only where the DNA matches it firmly. The size of a clone is reported for some rows only, either as once, few or many, or as a class for expanded clones.

size: -; V: TRBV6-1; J: TRBJ2-5; D: TRBD1; CDR3: CASSRTGTGGSPETQYF; DNA: TGTGCCAGCAGCAGAACCGGGACAGGGGGCTCCCCGGAGACCCAGTACTTC
size: many; V: TRBV6-1; J: TRBJ2-7; D: -; CDR3: CASTGHQSGRQYF; DNA: TGTGCCAGCACCGGACACCAGAGTGGTCGGCAGTACTTC
size: many; V: TRBV6-6; J: TRBJ2-7; D: -; CDR3: CASRAPSSALITGEQYF; DNA: TGTGCCAGCAGAGCCCCATCTTCGGCTCTAATAACGGGGGAGCAGTACTTC
size: -; V: TRBV24-1; J: TRBJ2-3; D: -; CDR3: CATSTRLGTDTQYF; DNA: TGTGCCACCAGTACGAGACTAGGCACAGATACGCAGTATTTT
size: -; V: TRBV12-3/TRBV12-4; J: TRBJ1-1; D: TRBD1; CDR3: CASSPDRVRTEAFF; DNA: TGTGCCAGCAGCCCTGACAGGGTAAGAACTGAAGCTTTCTTT
size: many; V: TRBV20-1; J: TRBJ2-3; D: -; CDR3: CSARDVEGARNTQYF; DNA: TGCAGTGCTAGAGATGTGGAGGGGGCGCGAAATACGCAGTATTTT
size: many; V: TRBV10-3; J: TRBJ2-7; D: -; CDR3: CAISDSGLSEQYF; DNA: TGTGCCATCAGTGACTCAGGACTCTCCGAGCAGTACTTC
size: -; V: TRBV12-3/TRBV12-4; J: TRBJ1-2; D: TRBD1; CDR3: CASSPGQGSYGYTF; DNA: TGTGCCAGCAGTCCAGGACAGGGATCCTATGGCTACACCTTC
size: many; V: TRBV20-1; J: TRBJ2-1; D: TRBD1; CDR3: CSAGQGPRSLNEQFF; DNA: TGCAGTGCTGGACAGGGGCCCCGTAGCCTCAATGAGCAGTTCTTC
size: -; V: TRBV9; J: TRBJ2-5; D: -; CDR3: CASSVATGNTEASF; DNA: -
size: many; V: TRBV6-5; J: TRBJ2-7; D: TRBD1; CDR3: CASSHSQGASYEQYF; DNA: TGTGCCAGCAGTCACTCGCAGGGGGCGTCCTACGAGCAGTACTTC
size: many; V: TRBV28; J: TRBJ2-7; D: -; CDR3: CASSRQYVSGEQYF; DNA: TGTGCCAGCAGTCGACAGTACGTATCGGGAGAGCAGTACTTC
size: -; V: TRBV9; J: TRBJ2-2; D: -; CDR3: CASSVEGSYTGEPFF; DNA: TGTGCCAGCAGCGTAGAGGGAAGTTACACCGGGGAGCCGTTCTTT
size: many; V: TRBV25-1; J: TRBJ2-3; D: TRBD2; CDR3: CASSGTSGSTDTQYF; DNA: TGTGCCAGCAGTGGAACTAGCGGGAGTACAGATACGCAGTATTTT
size: many; V: TRBV7-9; J: TRBJ2-5; D: -; CDR3: CASSLRRGGQETQYF; DNA: TGTGCCAGCAGCTTAAGACGGGGCGGACAAGAGACCCAGTACTTC
size: many; V: TRBV19; J: TRBJ2-2; D: -; CDR3: CASTQGGELFF; DNA: TGTGCCAGTACTCAAGGCGGGGAGCTGTTTTTT
size: -; V: TRBV19; J: TRBJ1-4; D: -; CDR3: CASSWGQGREELFF; DNA: TGTGCCAGTAGTTGGGGTCAGGGTCGCGAAGAACTGTTTTTT
size: many; V: TRBV20-1; J: TRBJ1-4; D: TRBD1; CDR3: CSASLRRGQVNEKLFF; DNA: TGCAGTGCTAGTTTACGAAGGGGACAGGTTAATGAAAAACTGTTTTTT
size: many; V: TRBV2; J: TRBJ2-6; D: -; CDR3: CASSDASSGANVLTF; DNA: TGTGCCAGCAGTGACGCTAGCTCTGGGGCCAACGTCCTGACTTTC
size: -; V: TRBV7-6; J: TRBJ2-3; D: TRBD2; CDR3: CASSPAVAGIGDTQYF; DNA: TGTGCCAGCAGCCCGGCGGTAGCGGGAATAGGAGATACGCAGTATTTT
size: -; V: TRBV12-3/TRBV12-4; J: TRBJ2-1; D: -; CDR3: CASLGGSYNEQFF; DNA: TGTGCCAGCCTAGGGGGTTCTTACAATGAGCAGTTCTTC
size: many; V: TRBV12-3/TRBV12-4; J: TRBJ2-2; D: -; CDR3: CASSLAAGSGNTGELFF; DNA: TGTGCCAGCAGTTTAGCGGCGGGTTCTGGGAACACCGGGGAGCTGTTTTTT
size: many; V: TRBV6-1; J: TRBJ2-2; D: -; CDR3: CASRVRAGELFF; DNA: TGTGCCAGCAGAGTCAGAGCCGGGGAGCTGTTTTTT
size: many; V: TRBV20-1; J: TRBJ2-5; D: TRBD2; CDR3: CSARVAGGETQYF; DNA: TGCAGTGCTAGAGTTGCGGGAGGAGAGACCCAGTACTTC
size: many; V: TRBV7-2; J: TRBJ2-5; D: TRBD2; CDR3: CASSVGLAGGRETQYF; DNA: TGTGCCAGCAGCGTGGGACTAGCGGGAGGACGGGAGACCCAGTACTTC
size: many; V: TRBV5-1; J: TRBJ1-2; D: TRBD1; CDR3: CASSLEGAGYTF; DNA: TGCGCCAGCAGCTTGGAGGGGGCGGGCTACACCTTC
size: few; V: TRBV27; J: TRBJ2-3; D: TRBD2; CDR3: CASSLSSTSGMVRDTQYF; DNA: TGTGCCAGCAGTTTATCTTCGACTAGCGGGATGGTACGGGATACGCAGTATTTT
size: many; V: TRBV20-1; J: TRBJ2-2; D: -; CDR3: CSAPRTQTGELFF; DNA: TGCAGTGCTCCCCGGACACAGACCGGGGAGCTGTTTTTT
size: -; V: TRBV2; J: TRBJ2-1; D: -; CDR3: CASSLDGHNTQNEHFF; DNA: TGTGCCAGCAGCCTGGATGGGCATAACACCCAGAATGAGCATTTCTTC
size: many; V: TRBV7-9; J: TRBJ2-3; D: -; CDR3: CASSFMGDTQYF; DNA: TGTGCCAGCAGCTTCATGGGAGATACGCAGTATTTT
size: many; V: TRBV4-1; J: TRBJ1-5; D: -; CDR3: CASSQGQVVDQPQHF; DNA: TGCGCCAGCAGCCAAGGCCAGGTCGTGGATCAGCCCCAGCATTTT
size: -; V: TRBV9; J: TRBJ2-3; D: TRBD2; CDR3: CASSAPGGASGRALGDTQYF; DNA: TGTGCCAGCAGCGCCCCAGGGGGGGCTAGCGGGAGGGCCTTAGGAGATACGCAGTATTTT
size: many; V: TRBV11-1; J: TRBJ2-7; D: -; CDR3: CASSLGTSDSGEQYF; DNA: TGTGCCAGCAGCTTAGGGACGTCCGACTCGGGCGAGCAGTACTTC
size: -; V: TRBV7-2; J: TRBJ2-5; D: -; CDR3: CASSFRVRREETQYF; DNA: TGTGCCAGCAGCTTCCGGGTCCGAAGGGAAGAGACCCAGTACTTC
size: -; V: TRBV6-2/TRBV6-3; J: TRBJ2-1; D: TRBD2; CDR3: CASKPIAGTSSYNEQFF; DNA: TGTGCCAGCAAACCTATAGCGGGAACGAGCTCCTACAATGAGCAGTTCTTC
size: -; V: TRBV5-1; J: TRBJ2-3; D: TRBD2; CDR3: CASSRRTSTTDTQYF; DNA: TGCGCCAGCAGCCGAAGGACTAGTACGACAGATACGCAGTATTTT
size: many; V: TRBV7-8; J: TRBJ2-1; D: TRBD2; CDR3: CASSLLAGAPNEQFF; DNA: TGTGCCAGCAGCTTACTAGCGGGAGCGCCGAATGAGCAGTTCTTC
size: many; V: TRBV12-5; J: TRBJ1-5; D: -; CDR3: CASGLDKGGRADQPQHF; DNA: TGTGCTAGTGGTTTGGATAAGGGGGGGAGGGCCGATCAGCCCCAGCATTTT
size: -; V: TRBV28; J: TRBJ2-7; D: TRBD2; CDR3: CASSPILANNEQYF; DNA: TGTGCCAGCAGTCCGATACTAGCGAACAACGAGCAGTACTTC
size: -; V: TRBV20-1; J: TRBJ2-3; D: -; CDR3: CSARDLPSSSEQYF; DNA: TGCAGTGCTAGAGATCTTCCGAGCTCCTCCGAGCAGTACTTT
size: few; V: TRBV28; J: TRBJ2-6; D: -; CDR3: CASSWGWGFSSGANVLTF; DNA: TGTGCCAGCAGTTGGGGGTGGGGTTTCAGCTCTGGGGCCAACGTCCTGACTTTC
size: -; V: TRBV28; J: TRBJ2-1; D: TRBD2; CDR3: CASSLGLATNEQFF; DNA: TGTGCCAGCAGTTTAGGACTAGCCACCAATGAGCAGTTCTTC
size: few; V: TRBV2; J: TRBJ1-5; D: -; CDR3: CASSDASGSLQETQHF; DNA: TGTGCCAGCAGTGACGCTAGCGGGAGCCTACAAGAGACCCAGCATTTT
size: -; V: TRBV25-1; J: TRBJ1-3; D: -; CDR3: CASSKTGCSGNTIYF; DNA: TGTGCCAGCAGTAAAACAGGGTGCTCTGGAAACACCATATATTTT
size: many; V: TRBV7-2; J: TRBJ2-1; D: TRBD2; CDR3: CASSLGGTSYNEQFF; DNA: TGTGCCAGCAGCTTAGGAGGGACTAGTTACAATGAGCAGTTCTTC
size: -; V: TRBV7-8; J: TRBJ1-3; D: TRBD1; CDR3: CASSPRPEQGATGNTIYF; DNA: TGTGCCAGCAGCCCGAGACCGGAACAGGGGGCGACTGGAAACACCATATATTTT
size: many; V: TRBV7-8; J: TRBJ1-2; D: -; CDR3: CASSLDGISNYGYPF; DNA: TGTGCCAGCAGCTTGGACGGAATAAGTAACTATGGCTACCCCTTC
size: many; V: TRBV4-3; J: TRBJ2-3; D: TRBD2; CDR3: CASSQDRGRADTQYF; DNA: TGCGCCAGCAGCCAAGATCGAGGGAGGGCAGATACGCAGTATTTT